Listed here is a single T cell receptor beta chain. This sample was taken from a study of T cells expressing NK-cell markers. 5'RACE template switching with UMIs generated TCR beta cDNA. Following a re-call of the 5' RACE reads, TCRdb has one entry per CDR3 protein and lacks DNA. This sample contains 500,000 to 700,000 distinct CDR3 sequences. Germline V gene data show CDR1 as SEHNR and CDR2 as FQNEAQ (reference sequence). The CDR3 has 14 amino acids. The origin of this receptor is a man between 18 and 29 years old in good health. Sequencing input: blood T cells: a sorted CD56 or NKG2C T cell subset, CD4+ or CD8+ T cells, or bulk PBMC T cells (not recorded which). The J gene is TRBJ1-3, the V gene TRBV7-9. CDR3 sequence: CASSLGPSGNTIYF.